The following is a T cell receptor (beta chain) sequence with its context. Some clones are missing from TCRdb's copy, which holds only in-frame ones; the method was immunoSEQ multiplex PCR. The sample lists some 13,000 clones; approximately 83% were seen once. The entry originates in a study of PD-1 blockade in classical Hodgkin lymphoma. The CDR3 covers 14 residues. Trimming took off 1 base at V and 5 bases at J, with 11 bases between the two ends. CDR1 and CDR2 from the germline V gene are SGHTA and FQGNSA. Time point reported: cycle 4 day 1 (C4D1), after 5 to 7 weeks of nivolumab. Each patient relapsed following autologous stem cell transplantation, and prior brentuximab vedotin exposure differed. Investigators isolated CD4+ T cells from thawed PBMCs through magnetic negative selection.

This chain links TRBV7-2 with TRBJ2-5, with a possible D match to TRBD2 (5 bases). The origin of this receptor is a human donor with classical Hodgkin lymphoma. This material consisted of CD4+ T cells from blood, taken before the fourth cycle of nivolumab. The DNA of the CDR3 is TGTGCCAGCAGCTTAGGAGGGTTCACGGAGACCCAGTACTTC. Encoded protein: CASSLGGFTETQYF. The entire variable domain, with the rest obtained from reference TRBV7-2 and TRBJ2-5, is as follows: GAGVSQSPSNKVTEKGKDVELRCDPISGHTALYWYRQSLGQGLEFLIYFQGNSAPDKSGLPSDRFSAERTGGSVSTLTIQRTQQEDSAVYLCASSLGGFTETQYFGPGTRLLVL.